This TCR beta chain stems from a study of blood T cell repertoires in COVID-19. Measured with immunoSEQ multiplex PCR; TCRdb has only the in-frame clones, and not every one. The repertoire holds about 280,000 clones, with 88% as singletons. The CDR3 sequence is 16 residues long. The V and J ends lost 5 bases and 0 bases, in that order; junction bases with no gene match: 6. Germline loops: CDR1 SEHNR, CDR2 FQNEAQ (reference sequence). V is TRBV7-9 and J is TRBJ2-1; the match to TRBD1 covers 8 bases. The sequence was collected from a man aged 18 to 29 with active or convalescent COVID-19. Input material: peripheral blood. Here the CDR3 DNA reads TGTGCCAGCAGCACAGCAGGGGGCAACTCCTACAATGAGCAGTTCTTC. It encodes CASSTAGGNSYNEQFF.